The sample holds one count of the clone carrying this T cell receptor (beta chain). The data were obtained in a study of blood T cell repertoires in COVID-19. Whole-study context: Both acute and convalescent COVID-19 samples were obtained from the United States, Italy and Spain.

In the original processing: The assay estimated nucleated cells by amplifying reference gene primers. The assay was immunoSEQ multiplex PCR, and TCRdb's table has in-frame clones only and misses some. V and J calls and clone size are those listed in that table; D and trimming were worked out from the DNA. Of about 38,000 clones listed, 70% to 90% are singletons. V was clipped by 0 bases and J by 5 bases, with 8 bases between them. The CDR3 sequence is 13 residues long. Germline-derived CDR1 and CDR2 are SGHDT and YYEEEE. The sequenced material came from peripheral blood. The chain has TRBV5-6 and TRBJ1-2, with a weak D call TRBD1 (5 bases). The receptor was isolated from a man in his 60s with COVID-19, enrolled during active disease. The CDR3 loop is CASSLGRDYGYTF. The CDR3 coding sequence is TGTGCCAGCAGCTTGGGCAGGGATTATGGCTACACCTTC.